A selection of T cell receptor beta chains follows, all from one sample in a study of blood T cell repertoires in COVID-19. Profiled with immunoSEQ multiplex PCR; TCRdb holds only in-frame clones, not every one. Among under 300,000 clones, over 75% were seen once, and the ten largest hold approximately 1.8%. Sequencing used peripheral blood. These receptors originate from a man between 25 and 39 years old who had recovered from COVID-19. Each CDR3 is given with its conserved first and last residue. The D gene is left open where the match is weak. Rows give clone size only sometimes, using once, few, many, or a class for an expanded clone.

V	D	size	J	DNA	CDR3
TRBV5-4	-	-	TRBJ1-1	TGTGCCAGCAGCTTGGGCGGTCCGAGAACTGAAGCTTTCTTT	CASSLGGPRTEAFF
TRBV7-9	-	few	TRBJ2-7	TGTGCCAGCAGCTCGCGGGACGAGCAGTACTTC	CASSSRDEQYF
TRBV18	-	-	TRBJ2-1	TGTGCCAGCTCACCGACCCGCGACAGTAATTTCCAGTTCTTC	CASSPTRDSNFQFF
TRBV5-1	-	few	TRBJ2-2	TGCGCCAGCAGCTCACGCACGGGACTGAACACCGGGGAGCTGTTTTTT	CASSSRTGLNTGELFF
TRBV7-9	-	-	TRBJ1-3	TGTGCCAGCAGCCTCTCCAGGGTAAGCTCTGGAAACACCATATATTTT	CASSLSRVSSGNTIYF
TRBV9	-	-	TRBJ2-5	TGTGCCAGCAGCGTAACGAGGGAAGAGACCCAGTACTTC	CASSVTREETQYF
TRBV11-2	-	-	TRBJ2-5	TGTGCCAGCAGCTCAACGGGCGCGGGAAAGGAGGAGACCCAGTACTTC	CASSSTGAGKEETQYF
TRBV28	-	-	TRBJ1-1	TGTGCCAGCAGCGACACTGAAGCTTTCTTT	CASSDTEAFF
TRBV7-2	-	-	TRBJ2-4	TGTGCCAGCAGCCCCCCCTATGTAGCCAAAAACATTCAGTACTTC	CASSPPYVAKNIQYF
TRBV7-9	TRBD2	-	TRBJ2-7	TGTGCCAGCAGCTTAGCGCGGGGGGAGCAGTACTTC	CASSLARGEQYF
TRBV2	-	-	TRBJ2-3	TGTGCCAGCAGCAGGTCGGACTACGACACAGATACGCAGTATTTT	CASSRSDYDTDTQYF
TRBV5-1	TRBD2	-	TRBJ2-1	TGCGCCAGCAGCGGCCGGACTAGCGGGAATGAGCAGTTCTTC	CASSGRTSGNEQFF
TRBV5-8	TRBD1	-	TRBJ1-4	TGTGCCAGCAGCTCCAGACAGGGAGAAAAACTGTTTTTT	CASSSRQGEKLFF
TRBV10-3	TRBD1	once	TRBJ1-3	TGTGCCACCCGGCCGACAGGGTATATGGACACCATATATTTT	CATRPTGYMDTIYF
TRBV5-6	-	-	TRBJ1-2	TGTGCCAGCAGCTGGGGGCGTCGTGTGGGCTACACCTTC	CASSWGRRVGYTF
TRBV19	TRBD1	-	TRBJ2-5	TGTGCCAGTAGCACAGGGGGACATCCGGGAGAGACCCAGTACTTC	CASSTGGHPGETQYF
TRBV7-8	-	-	TRBJ2-2	TGTGCCAGCAGCTTAGGCCAGCAACGGAGCGGGGAGCTGTTTTTT	CASSLGQQRSGELFF
TRBV7-3	-	-	TRBJ2-6	TGTGCCAGCAGAGACCCTAGTGCTGGGGCCAACGTCCTGACTTTC	CASRDPSAGANVLTF
TRBV19	-	-	TRBJ1-1	TGTGCCAGTAGTGCCCAACAGGGCCGGATGAACACTGAAGCTTTCTTT	CASSAQQGRMNTEAFF
TRBV2	TRBD2	once	TRBJ2-3	TGTGCCAGCAGTGCCCTAGCGGGGGCATTGGATACGCAGTATTTT	CASSALAGALDTQYF